The rows below give T cell receptor beta chains drawn from one sample of a study of Graves' ophthalmopathy and Graves' hyperthyroidism. Each CDR3 protein is one row after TCRdb ran MiXCR on the multiplex PCR reads. The top ten hold roughly 40% of the sample, which has about 220,000 distinct CDR3 sequences, roughly a fifth seen once. The sample comprised peripheral blood. These receptors were taken from a woman aged 50 to 65 with Graves' ophthalmopathy. Each CDR3 is given with its conserved first and last residue. Each record gives: J gene, clone size, D gene, V gene, CDR3 protein, CDR3 DNA. The D gene is left open where the match is weak. Only some rows state a clone size, as once, few, many or a class for expanded clones.

TRBJ1-6	many	TRBD1	TRBV27	CASSPRYWDRVFNSPLHF	TGTGCCAGCAGTCCCCGATACTGGGACAGGGTGTTTAATTCACCCCTCCACTTT
TRBJ1-1	few	-	TRBV6-1	CASIKSWGGNTEAFF	TGTGCCAGCATAAAATCATGGGGCGGGAACACTGAAGCTTTCTTT
TRBJ2-3	-	-	TRBV11-2	CASSLLVASTDTQYF	TGTGCCAGCAGCTTATTAGTGGCAAGCACAGATACGCAGTATTTT
TRBJ2-7	-	TRBD1	TRBV11-2	CASRLDRVSSYEQYF	TGTGCCAGCAGACTGGACAGGGTTAGCTCCTACGAGCAGTACTTC
TRBJ2-7	many	TRBD2	TRBV7-2	CASSPYSSGSYEQYF	TGTGCCAGCAGCCCATACTCTAGCGGGAGCTACGAGCAGTACTTC
TRBJ1-6	few	TRBD1	TRBV3-1	CASSEGGTGNSPLHF	TGTGCCAGCAGCGAAGGCGGGACAGGGAACTCACCCCTCCACTTT
TRBJ1-6	once	-	TRBV20-1	CSAKSQQVTNSPLHF	TGCAGTGCCAAGTCCCAACAGGTGACCAATTCACCCCTCCACTTT
TRBJ1-6	many	TRBD1	TRBV18	CASSPRGQGQNSPLHF	TGTGCCAGCTCCCCCCGGGGACAGGGGCAGAATTCACCCCTCCACTTT
TRBJ2-7	-	TRBD2	TRBV9	CASSVGSSGAYEQYF	TGTGCCAGCAGCGTAGGATCTAGCGGAGCGTACGAGCAGTACTTC
TRBJ1-2	many	TRBD1	TRBV12-3/TRBV12-4	CASSPWDRFGYTF	TGTGCCAGCAGTCCCTGGGACAGGTTCGGCTACACCTTC
TRBJ1-6	many	-	TRBV27	CASSLGGVSPPLHF	TGTGCCAGCAGTCTTGGTGGCGTTAGCCCACCCCTCCACTTT
TRBJ2-7	few	TRBD1	TRBV30	CAWSKNPWDRGLSYEQYF	TGTGCCTGGAGTAAAAACCCGTGGGACAGGGGGCTTTCCTACGAGCAGTACTTC
TRBJ1-5	-	TRBD1	TRBV6-2/TRBV6-3	CASSRDRGFQPQHF	TGTGCCAGCAGTCGGGACAGGGGTTTTCAGCCCCAGCATTTT
TRBJ1-1	-	-	TRBV19	CASSIETGTEAFF	TGTGCCAGTAGTATAGAAACGGGCACTGAAGCTTTCTTT
TRBJ2-7	many	-	TRBV2	CASRDTAPLGEQYF	TGTGCCAGCAGGGACACGGCCCCGTTAGGCGAGCAGTACTTC